This record concerns one T cell receptor beta chain sequence. This clone was detected once. Its antigen is currently not known. Qualities for individual bases were not recorded, and no much larger clone is one base off. Per the germline V gene (reference sequence), LNHDA is the CDR1 and SQIVND is the CDR2. The CDR3 holds 11 amino acids from the cysteine to the phenylalanine. Only CDR3 DNA is held: 33 bases, read in frame from base 1. The V end loses 9 bases and the J end loses 2 bases, and a stretch of 7 bases separates them. The data belong to a study of T cell changes during pregnancy in multiple sclerosis (dated by TCRdb to between 2017 and 2020). Broadly, across the study: The study looked at changes in the T cell repertoire across pregnancy in women with multiple sclerosis.

The library was produced with the immunoSEQ multiplex PCR assay. The source is immuneACCESS, and TCRdb retained only in-frame sequences with V and J called. Part of the clones is not carried over; for the studies checked, unresolved V genes explain less than half of this, and the remainder is unexplained. This sample is represented by over 35,000 clones; almost 95% of them were singletons. The ten largest clones take up 7.5% to 9.5% of the sample. The sample consisted of CD8+ T cells from peripheral blood mononuclear cells, taken in the third trimester of pregnancy. Recombination linked TRBV19 to TRBJ1-2; tentative D gene TRBD1, with 6 bases matching. The clonotype originates from a female donor with multiple sclerosis, enrolled in a pregnancy study. The DNA sequence follows: TGTGCCAGCCAGGGGAACTATGGCTACACCTTC. Its protein is CASQGNYGYTF.